This section outlines one T cell receptor beta chain sequence together with its context. Its specificity is unknown. This sample was included in a study of lymphopenia after photon versus proton radiotherapy. Study-wide results and caveats: Relative stability marked proton patients; photon patients lost diversity and naive cells. Post-nadir TCR diversity decline inversely tracked overall survival among those who died.

This CDR3 spans 16 amino acids. TCRdb keeps only in-frame clones here, not all; method: immunoSEQ multiplex PCR. The sample lists 50,000 to 65,000 clones, roughly 90% seen once, with about 13% in the top ten. Source: peripheral blood, taken from a patient treated with proton-based radiotherapy. This TCR was recovered from an elderly man with esophageal cancer. This chain connects TRBV21-1 to TRBJ2-7; TRBD2 is taken as the D call from the table, unchecked against the DNA. TRBV21-1 is a documented pseudogene. The CDR3 DNA follows: TGTGCCAGCCTTCGCGGGGCCAGGGGACTAAACTACGAGCAGTACTTC. Translating gives CASLRGARGLNYEQYF.